There are many counts of the clone carrying this T cell receptor beta chain. Its antigen is undetermined. Alongside a J-beta primer mix, a sample-barcoded 5' primer served in a second PCR lasting about 6 to 11 cycles. Using its own MiXCR run on the 5' RACE reads, TCRdb lists one record per CDR3 protein. The sample holds 650,000 to 800,000 distinct CDR3 sequences, 44% seen once. Donors ranged from about 6 to 90 years old and were healthy Caucasians in Russia. The data stem from a study of blood T cells in healthy people across ages. Findings of the study overall: Calculation of diversity from one million T cells yielded estimates considered to be underestimates. Naive T cell percentage showed a strong correlation with the diversity of TCR beta.

The V gene lost 3 bases and the J gene lost 5 bases, with 14 bases spanning the gap. Germline CDR1 and CDR2: DFQATT and SNEGSKA (reference sequence). The CDR3 has 14 residues. Sequencing was performed on blood. V is TRBV20-1 and J is TRBJ2-1; D perhaps matches TRBD1 (5 bases). This TCR was sampled from a man aged 55 to 70 in good health. CDR3 sequence reads: CSARRQGIDNEQFF. The CDR3 DNA reads TGCAGTGCTAGGCGCCAGGGTATCGACAATGAGCAGTTCTTC.